A single sample gave rise to the 26 T cell receptor beta chains below, sequenced in a study of T cells in Graves' hyperthyroidism and ophthalmopathy. From RNA transcripts, TCR beta CDR3 regions were amplified. The TCR CDR3 was amplified in a first-round RT-PCR using the HTBI primer set. TCRdb reprocessed the multiplex PCR reads via MiXCR and lists one record per CDR3 protein. The sample lists about 770,000 distinct CDR3 sequences, roughly a sixth occurring once. Material for sequencing was blood. The receptors stem from a woman in her fifties or sixties with Graves' hyperthyroidism that later progressed to Graves' ophthalmopathy.

In its sample, this clonotype was seen a few times. The rearrangement links TRBV3-1 to TRBJ1-1; perhaps TRBD1 as D (5 bases). The V end lost 4 bases, the J end lost 5 bases, and 14 bases lay between the germline ends. Germline CDR1 LGHDT, CDR2 YNNKEL (reference sequence). The CDR3 contains 14 residues. CDR3 sequence: CASSPTALRTEAFF. The CDR3 coding sequence is TGTGCCAGCAGCCCGACAGCCTTGAGAACTGAAGCTTTCTTT.

This clonotype showed up just once. V is TRBV6-1 and J is TRBJ2-5; 7 nucleotides align to TRBD1. V lost 4 bases to trimming and J lost 2 bases; unmatched junction nucleotides: 4. The CDR3 runs to 14 residues. CDR1 is MNHNS and CDR2 is SASEGT in the germline V gene. The CDR3 region has the DNA TGTGCCAGCAGTGGGGGGACAGTACAAGAGACCCAGTACTTC. It encodes CASSGGTVQETQYF.

This clonotype has more than one count but fewer than ten. V and J are TRBV27 and TRBJ1-2; a possible D gene is TRBD1 (6 bases). The V gene's germline CDR1 is MNHEY and CDR2 SMNVEV (reference sequence). Trimming removed 2 bases from V and 7 bases from J, with 14 bases in between. The CDR3 has 14 residues. In nucleotides, the CDR3 is TGTGCCAGCAGTTTAATTGGGGGGGGCCGTGGCTACACCTTC. Its protein product is CASSLIGGGRGYTF.

This clonotype was found a few times. The chain links TRBV20-1 to TRBJ2-1; D not resolved. There are 14 residues in the CDR3. The germline V gene encodes CDR1 DFQATT and CDR2 SNEGSKA (reference sequence). Deletions cut 1 base from V and 0 bases from J, with 7 bases between. For the CDR3, the DNA is TGCAGTGCTAGAGCTACAGACTCCTACAATGAGCAGTTCTTC. Translation gives CSARATDSYNEQFF.

The chain links TRBV5-6 to TRBJ1-4; D gene uncertain. The CDR3 is 15 residues long. Trimming left V 0 bases short and J 8 bases short, with 14 bases between. In germline, CDR1 is SGHDT, CDR2 YYEEEE. Written as DNA, the CDR3 is TGTGCCAGCAGCTTGGGGGCCAGTCGGCGGGAAAAACTGTTTTTT. Protein sequence: CASSLGASRREKLFF.

In this sample, this clonotype turned up a few times. The V gene is TRBV27, the J gene TRBJ2-2; 9 bases match TRBD1. V shed 5 bases, J shed 6 bases, and the junction held 16 bases outside the gene matches. There are 18 residues in the CDR3. CDR1 MNHEY and CDR2 SMNVEV come from the germline V gene (reference sequence). CDR3 in DNA: TGTGCCAGCAGTCCACCAGGGGGTACAGGGGGCGCGGCCGGGGAGCTGTTTTTT. Encoded protein: CASSPPGGTGGAAGELFF.

V and J are TRBV20-1 and TRBJ2-3; 7 bases align to TRBD2. Germline CDR1 DFQATT, CDR2 SNEGSKA (reference sequence). With 6 bases clipped from V and 5 bases from J, the junction kept 8 bases outside the gene matches. The length of the CDR3 is 13 residues. CDR3 coding DNA: TGCAGTGCGGACTGGGAGGGAGGAGATACGCAGTATTTT. This codes for CSADWEGGDTQYF.

CDR3: CASSQAPGGLNSPLHF. Here the CDR3 DNA reads TGTGCCAGCAGCCAAGCCCCTGGAGGGTTGAATTCACCCCTCCACTTT. V gene TRBV3-1 combines with J gene TRBJ1-6; D is ambiguous. Trimming cost V 1 base and J 7 bases, with 14 bases left between them. The germline V gene encodes CDR1 LGHDT and CDR2 YNNKEL (reference sequence). The CDR3 totals 16 residues.

This clonotype was seen more than once but under ten times. The chain recombines TRBV6-1 with TRBJ2-5; 8 bases line up with TRBD1. Germline V lookup: CDR1 MNHNS, CDR2 SASEGT. The CDR3 sequence is 15 residues long. The V and J ends lost 6 bases and 5 bases, in that order; junction bases with no gene match: 11. The CDR3 DNA reads TGTGCCAGCAGACTCGCGGGCCAGGGGGCTGAGACCCAGTACTTC. Its protein product is CASRLAGQGAETQYF.

This clonotype was picked up a small number of times. CDR3 residues: CASSQWDRSYGYTF. CDR3 nucleotides: TGTGCCAGTAGCCAGTGGGACAGGAGTTATGGCTACACCTTC. The chain links TRBV19 to TRBJ1-2; 8 bases are shared with TRBD1. Germline V gene data show CDR1 as LNHDA and CDR2 as SQIVND (reference sequence). The CDR3 totals 14 residues. V shed 6 bases and J 5 bases; nucleotides not matched to a gene: 8.

A few counts support this clonotype. The chain uses TRBV3-1 and TRBJ1-6; D is unresolved. The CDR3 length is 16 residues. V lost 0 bases and J lost 2, with 8 bases in between. Germline loops: CDR1 LGHDT, CDR2 YNNKEL (reference sequence). CDR3 sequence (DNA): TGTGCCAGCAGCCAAGATGAGGGAACCTATAATTCACCCCTCCACTTT. Translating it yields CASSQDEGTYNSPLHF.

This clonotype was recorded at least ten times. The chain couples TRBV10-3 to TRBJ1-1; TRBD1 might be the D (6 bases). With 6 bases removed from V and 3 bases from J, the gap between germline ends came to 17 bases. Germline values: CDR1 ENHRY, CDR2 SYGVKD. This CDR3 region has 15 residues. This CDR3 is CAIRGDMGGDTEAFF. The CDR3 bases are TGTGCCATCAGGGGGGACATGGGAGGGGACACTGAAGCTTTCTTT.

J is TRBJ1-6 and V is TRBV7-9, with D unclear. The length of the CDR3 is 12 residues. The germline CDR1 and CDR2 sequences are SEHNR and FQNEAQ (reference sequence). The germline V and J ends were trimmed by 6 bases and 10 bases, with 10 bases remaining between them. CDR3 in DNA: TGTGCCAGCAGACCTGCTGAGTCACCCCTCCACTTT. Residues: CASRPAESPLHF.

This clonotype was counted a few times. V usage is TRBV9 and J usage is TRBJ1-3; no definite D call. CDR3 length: 13 residues. The germline V and J ends were trimmed by 4 bases and 4 bases, with 9 bases remaining between them. Germline CDR1 SGDLS, CDR2 YYNGEE. The CDR3 nucleotides read TGTGCCAGCAGCCCTAACCACGGAAACACCATATATTTT. This encodes CASSPNHGNTIYF.

This clonotype occurred a few times. The chain joins TRBV12-3 or TRBV12-4 to TRBJ2-5, with 15 positions matching TRBD2. This CDR3 contains 16 residues. V lost 7 bases, J lost 5 bases, and 8 bases stayed unmatched. CDR3 region: CASTPGTSGGWETQYF. In DNA form, the CDR3 reads TGTGCCAGCACCCCCGGGACTAGCGGGGGGTGGGAGACCCAGTACTTC.

In this sample, this clonotype turned up a few times. The chain links TRBV5-8 to TRBJ2-2; D gene unclear. The CDR3 is 17 residues long. With 3 bases removed from V and 0 bases from J, the gap between germline ends came to 15 bases. Germline CDR1 is SGHTS and CDR2 is YDEGEE. CDR3 sequence (DNA): TGTGCCAGCAGCTCGACACAAAGATCCACGAACACCGGGGAGCTGTTTTTT. Translated: CASSSTQRSTNTGELFF.

This clonotype was seen a few times. The chain combines TRBV7-6 with TRBJ2-1; a possible D gene is TRBD1 (6 bases). Germline loops: CDR1 SGHVS, CDR2 FNYEAQ. The CDR3 runs 13 residues. The ends were cut back, 5 bases at V and 4 bases at J, with 9 bases in the middle. This CDR3 is CASSRGHYNEQFF. The CDR3 coding sequence is TGTGCCAGCAGCAGGGGACATTACAATGAGCAGTTCTTC.

V is TRBV6-1 and J is TRBJ2-1; D unresolved. Germline loops: CDR1 MNHNS, CDR2 SASEGT. Trimming pared 7 bases from V and 7 bases from J, leaving 8 bases between. The CDR3 is 11 residues long. CDR3 bases: TGTGCCAGCAACCTAGGGAATGAGCAGTTCTTC. It specifies CASNLGNEQFF.

The DNA for the CDR3 is TGTGCCAGCAGACACGGACAGGGGTTTGAAGCTTTCTTT. It specifies CASRHGQGFEAFF. The V gene is TRBV3-1, the J gene TRBJ1-1; TRBD1 matches 9 bases. CDR1 is LGHDT, CDR2 YNNKEL, per germline (reference sequence). The CDR3 is 13 residues long. Unmatched junction bases numbered 6, after V lost 6 bases and J lost 7 bases.

The chain recombines TRBV6-2 or TRBV6-3 with TRBJ2-2, with a weak D call TRBD2 (5 bases). The CDR3 totals 17 residues. The V gene lost 2 bases and the J gene lost 2 bases, with 15 bases spanning the gap. Germline CDR1 and CDR2: MNHEY and SVGEGT. The CDR3 loop is CASSYLRGRDNTGELFF. CDR3 nucleotide sequence: TGTGCCAGCAGTTACCTTCGGGGTCGGGATAACACCGGGGAGCTGTTTTTT.

The chain is built from TRBV20-1 and TRBJ2-2, with D tentatively TRBD1 or TRBD2 (5 bases each). Trimming removed 1 base at V and 2 bases at J, with 14 bases between. Germline V gene lookup returns CDR1 DFQATT and CDR2 SNEGSKA (reference sequence). There are 16 residues in the CDR3. Here the CDR3 DNA reads TGCAGTGCTAGAGTCCGGGGCAGGAAAAACACCGGGGAGCTGTTTTTT. It encodes CSARVRGRKNTGELFF.

As to this clonotype: Since a much larger clone is just one base distant, this may be a read error. In DNA, the CDR3 is TGTGCCGGCAGCGCACCGGGACCCCCCTACGAGCAGTACTTC. Protein: CAGSAPGPPYEQYF. The genes are TRBV7-2 and TRBJ2-7; D could derive from TRBD1 or TRBD2 (5 bases each). The CDR3 has 14 amino acids. The germline gives CDR1 SGHTA, CDR2 FQGNSA.

The table lists this clonotype with many counts. The V and J genes are TRBV20-1 and TRBJ2-5; the D gene is possibly TRBD1 (7 bases). The ends were cut back, 7 bases at V and 4 bases at J, with 13 bases in the middle. Germline CDR1 DFQATT, CDR2 SNEGSKA (reference sequence). The CDR3 contains 12 residues. The CDR3 spells CSGLQGGETQYF. The DNA for the CDR3 is TGCAGTGGTCTGCAGGGGGGAGAGACCCAGTACTTC.

The chain combines TRBV19 with TRBJ2-7; D ambiguous. The V gene lost 2 bases and the J gene lost 0 bases, with 11 bases spanning the gap. The length of the CDR3 is 15 residues. Germline lookup yields CDR1 LNHDA and CDR2 SQIVND (reference sequence). Here the CDR3 reads CASSITPGGSYEQYF. In DNA form, the CDR3 reads TGTGCCAGTAGTATAACTCCAGGCGGCTCCTACGAGCAGTACTTC.

This clonotype was seen many times. J is TRBJ1-1 and V is TRBV9; D remains ambiguous. Per germline, CDR1 SGDLS and CDR2 YYNGEE. V was cut by 2 bases and J by 3 bases, with 14 bases left in between. The CDR3 runs to 15 residues. CDR3 protein: CASSVLTNPDTEAFF. For the CDR3, the DNA is TGTGCCAGCAGCGTGTTGACTAATCCGGACACTGAAGCTTTCTTT. The variable domain in full, with the rest retrieved from reference TRBV9 and TRBJ1-1, is DSGVTQTPKHLITATGQRVTLRCSPRSGDLSVYWYQQSLDQGLQFLIQYYNGEERAKGNILERFSAQQFPDLHSELNLSSLELGDSALYFCASSVLTNPDTEAFFGQGTRLTVV.

The V and J genes are TRBV11-3 and TRBJ2-7; D not certain. The CDR3 has 13 residues. Trimming left V 3 bases short and J 4 bases short, with 10 bases between. Germline CDR1 is SGHNT and CDR2 is YENEEA. The CDR3 is CASSFPGMYEQYF. The CDR3 DNA sequence: TGTGCCAGCAGCTTCCCGGGTATGTACGAGCAGTACTTC.